Presented here are 26 T cell receptor beta chains from one specimen sequenced in a study of blood T cells in healthy people across ages. For the second PCR, which ran for about 6 to 11 cycles, a sample-barcoded 5' primer and a J-beta primer mix were used. TCRdb fed the 5' RACE reads into MiXCR, producing one record per CDR3 protein. The sample lists 700,000 to 900,000 distinct CDR3 sequences, about 55% occurring once. Specimen: blood. The receptors here all came from a man older than 75 in good health.

This chain connects TRBV3-1 to TRBJ2-7; D gene uncertain. Germline V gene lookup returns CDR1 LGHDT and CDR2 YNNKEL (reference sequence). The CDR3 contains 14 residues. Deletions cut 1 base from V and 6 bases from J, with 13 bases between. The DNA for the CDR3 is TGTGCCAGCAGCCAAGTAACACGGTCCGGCGAGCAGTACTTC. It yields the protein CASSQVTRSGEQYF.

This clonotype has more than one count but fewer than ten. The genes are TRBV2 and TRBJ2-3, with D perhaps TRBD2 (5 bases). The CDR3 loop spans 12 amino acids. Germline V gives CDR1 SNHLY, CDR2 FYNNEI. V was clipped by 3 bases and J by 4 bases, with 5 bases between them. CDR3 coding DNA: TGTGCCAGCAGTGACGGGGCAGATACGCAGTATTTT. It specifies CASSDGADTQYF.

The V gene is TRBV7-8, the J gene TRBJ2-1; 12 bases align to TRBD2. CDR1 and CDR2 from the germline V gene are SGHVS and FQNEAQ. Losses at the gene ends were 2 bases for V and 2 bases for J; bases not matched to a gene: 7. This CDR3 contains 18 residues. CDR3 nucleotides: TGTGCCAGCAGCTTAAGGACTAGCGGGACCACTACCTACAATGAGCAGTTCTTC. Translated: CASSLRTSGTTTYNEQFF. The entire variable domain, with the rest obtained from reference TRBV7-8 and TRBJ2-1, is as follows: GAGVSQSPRYKVAKRGQDVALRCDPISGHVSLFWYQQALGQGPEFLTYFQNEAQLDKSGLPSDRFFAERPEGSVSTLKIQRTQQEDSAVYLCASSLRTSGTTTYNEQFFGPGTRLTVL.

In this sample, this clonotype turned up a few times. This chain joins TRBV20-1 and TRBJ2-7; D gene uncertain. CDR3 length: 14 residues. Trimming stripped 0 bases from V and 1 base from J, with 10 bases between. Germline lookup yields CDR1 DFQATT and CDR2 SNEGSKA (reference sequence). This CDR3 is CSARDWKRSYEQYF. In nucleotides, the CDR3 is TGCAGTGCTAGAGACTGGAAAAGGTCCTACGAGCAGTACTTC.

This clonotype has only a few counts. V and J are TRBV20-1 and TRBJ2-4; D is undetermined. CDR1 is DFQATT and CDR2 is SNEGSKA in the germline V gene (reference sequence). This CDR3 contains 13 residues. The V gene lost 3 bases and the J gene lost 9 bases, with 15 bases spanning the gap. CDR3 protein: CSARVLIDGIQYF. CDR3 DNA: TGCAGTGCTAGGGTCCTGATTGACGGCATTCAGTACTTC.

This clonotype was observed a handful of times. The chain has TRBV5-1 and TRBJ2-5; D perhaps matches TRBD2 (6 bases). V was shortened by 7 bases and J by 0 bases, with 16 bases between the two germline ends. There are 15 residues in the CDR3. Germline CDR1 and CDR2: SGHRS and YFSETQ. The CDR3 sequence is CASSRRADHQETQYF. As DNA, the CDR3 is TGCGCCAGCTCCCGGAGGGCGGACCACCAAGAGACCCAGTACTTC.

Only one count was recorded for this clonotype. The genes are TRBV3-1 and TRBJ1-2, with 7 bases lining up with TRBD1. The CDR3 runs 13 residues. V trimming: 0 bases; J trimming: 8 bases; junction bases outside the gene matches: 3. Per germline, CDR1 LGHDT and CDR2 YNNKEL (reference sequence). The CDR3 bases are TGTGCCAGCAGCCAAGAAGGGACAGACGGCTACACCTTC. Its protein is CASSQEGTDGYTF.

This clonotype was detected a few times. Here the CDR3 DNA reads TGTGCCAGCAGCCATCACGACAGGCACAGATACGCGTATTTT. It translates to CASSHHDRHRYAYF. This sequence joins TRBV3-1 and TRBJ2-3, with D maybe TRBD1 (6 bases). Per germline, CDR1 LGHDT and CDR2 YNNKEL (reference sequence). CDR3 size: 14 residues. Trimming pared 3 bases from V and 14 bases from J, leaving 21 bases between.

The chain employs TRBV12-3 or TRBV12-4 and TRBJ2-2; D gene uncertain. Trimming took off 6 bases at V and 8 bases at J, with 13 bases between the two ends. CDR3 length: 13 residues. CDR3 DNA: TGTGCCAGCAGCGAGAAGGACCCTGGGGAGCTGTTTTTT. Amino acids: CASSEKDPGELFF.

This chain joins TRBV10-3 and TRBJ1-2; D is ambiguous. Trimming removed 3 bases from V and 2 bases from J, with 7 bases in between. The length of the CDR3 is 13 residues. Germline-derived CDR1 and CDR2 are ENHRY and SYGVKD. CDR3: CAISEVRNYGYTF. CDR3 sequence (DNA): TGTGCCATCAGTGAAGTTCGCAACTATGGCTACACCTTC.

This clonotype showed up just a few times. The chain combines TRBV24-1 with TRBJ2-1, with D maybe TRBD2 (6 bases). Germline V gene data show CDR1 as KGHDR and CDR2 as SFDVKD. This CDR3 region has 16 residues. The ends were cut back, 4 bases at V and 9 bases at J, with 21 bases in the middle. CDR3 residues: CATSDPGTGSRGEQFF. In DNA, the CDR3 is TGTGCCACCAGTGACCCCGGGACTGGTTCGAGAGGTGAGCAGTTCTTC.

The rearrangement uses TRBV12-3 or TRBV12-4 and TRBJ2-1; 10 positions match TRBD2. V was pared by 6 bases and J by 6 bases, with 8 bases of the junction left unmatched. The CDR3 has 15 residues. In DNA form, the CDR3 reads TGTGCCAGCAGCCAGGGAACTAGCGGGACCAATGAGCAGTTCTTC. Translated: CASSQGTSGTNEQFF.

The V call is TRBV12-3 or TRBV12-4, the J call TRBJ2-5, with D possibly matching TRBD2 (6 bases). Deletions cut 6 bases from V and 1 base from J, with 18 bases between. The CDR3 is 16 amino acids. DNA for the CDR3: TGTGCCAGCAGCCCCTTGGGGGGATTAGTCCAAGAGACCCAGTACTTC. Protein: CASSPLGGLVQETQYF.

The chain employs TRBV23-1 and TRBJ2-7; D possibly corresponds to TRBD1 (5 bases). TRBV23-1 is placed among ORFs of uncertain function. The CDR3 covers 16 residues. V lost 0 bases to trimming and J lost 1 base, with 13 bases between them. CDR3 amino acids: CASSQSRQSRSYEQYF. In DNA, the CDR3 is TGCGCCAGCAGTCAATCGAGACAGAGCAGGTCCTACGAGCAGTACTTC.

This clonotype appeared a few times. V usage is TRBV6-2 or TRBV6-3 and J usage is TRBJ1-1; the D gene is possibly TRBD1 (5 bases). The germline CDR1 and CDR2 sequences are MNHEY and SVGEGT. Trimming removed 5 bases from V and 5 bases from J, with 12 bases in between. The CDR3 spans 13 residues. CDR3 coding DNA: TGTGCCAGCAGTGCGACCGGGGGGACTGAAGCTTTCTTT. Residues: CASSATGGTEAFF.

A word on this clonotype: The junction differs from germline at one of its ends, possibly a read error. The chain joins TRBV6-2 or TRBV6-3 to TRBJ1-2; 8 positions match TRBD1. CDR1 is MNHEY and CDR2 is SVGEGT in the germline V gene. This CDR3 region has 16 residues. The CDR3 reads CASSSTLGQADYDYTF. CDR3 coding DNA: TGTGCCAGCAGTTCCACCCTGGGACAGGCCGACTATGACTACACCTTC.

The V call is TRBV5-1, the J call TRBJ2-1, with 9 bases identical to TRBD2. Germline CDR1 is SGHRS and CDR2 is YFSETQ. The CDR3 extends over 16 amino acids. V dropped 1 base and J dropped 7; count of bases not matched to a gene: 9. The CDR3 sequence: CASSLIGIAGVNEQFF. The DNA of the CDR3 is TGCGCCAGCAGCTTGATTGGAATAGCGGGAGTAAATGAGCAGTTCTTC.

The chain carries TRBV28 and TRBJ2-7; TRBD2 is a possible D gene (6 bases). V was trimmed by 4 bases and J by 0 bases, leaving 19 bases between them. The CDR3 runs to 17 residues. Germline loops: CDR1 MDHEN, CDR2 SYDVKM. CDR3 sequence reads: CASSSEGRRGSSYEQYF. The CDR3 DNA is TGTGCCAGCAGTTCAGAGGGGAGGAGGGGAAGCTCCTACGAGCAGTACTTC.

J is TRBJ1-2 and V is TRBV12-3 or TRBV12-4; a weak D match, TRBD1 (6 bases). The CDR3 has 15 amino acids. Trimming took 5 bases from V and 3 from J, leaving 16 bases between them. Written as DNA, the CDR3 is TGTGCCAGCAGTAGGGACCAGGACAGAGACTATGGCTACACCTTC. This translates into CASSRDQDRDYGYTF.

The chain employs TRBV5-6 and TRBJ2-1; 12 nucleotides line up with TRBD2. The CDR3 is 17 amino acids. V was pared by 0 bases and J by 3 bases, with 4 bases of the junction left unmatched. Per the germline V gene, CDR1 is SGHDT and CDR2 is YYEEEE. In DNA, the CDR3 is TGTGCCAGCAGCTTGGCGGCTAGCGGGAGGGGCTACAATGAGCAGTTCTTC. This sequence encodes CASSLAASGRGYNEQFF.

The chain is built from TRBV29-1 and TRBJ2-1; D may match TRBD1 or TRBD2 (5 bases each). The CDR3 has 14 residues. Germline V CDR1 and CDR2: SQVTM, ANQGSEA. Trimming pared 3 bases from V and 5 bases from J, leaving 14 bases between. The DNA for the CDR3 is TGCAGCGTTGATCTGGGGGAAGTTGACAATGAGCAGTTCTTC. As protein: CSVDLGEVDNEQFF.

This clonotype was found a few times. The chain joins TRBV29-1 to TRBJ2-5; 8 bases agree with TRBD1. The CDR3 totals 13 residues. V trimming: 3 bases; J trimming: 5 bases; junction bases outside the gene matches: 5. The V gene's germline CDR1 is SQVTM and CDR2 ANQGSEA. CDR3 bases: TGCAGCGTTGAGGAATGGACAGGGGAGACCCAGTACTTC. This gives the protein CSVEEWTGETQYF.

This clonotype was counted only a few times. The V gene is TRBV29-1, the J gene TRBJ2-2; 14 nucleotides match TRBD2. With V trimmed by 2 bases and J by 8 bases, 4 bases remained unmatched. The CDR3 covers 15 residues. Looked up from germline, CDR1 is SQVTM and CDR2 is ANQGSEA. CDR3 region: CSVESGLAGEGELFF. The CDR3 nucleotides read TGCAGCGTTGAATCGGGACTAGCGGGAGAAGGGGAGCTGTTTTTT.

The V call is TRBV5-1, the J call TRBJ1-1, with TRBD1 as a possible D gene (6 bases). The germline gives CDR1 SGHRS, CDR2 YFSETQ. This CDR3 spans 15 amino acids. V lost 6 bases, J lost 4 bases, and 19 bases lay in between. CDR3: CASKGGGLGGTEAFF. The CDR3 DNA is TGCGCCAGCAAGGGGGGCGGCCTGGGGGGCACTGAAGCTTTCTTT.

Written as DNA, the CDR3 is TGCAGTACCAAAGGACAGGGCAGTCAGCCCCAGCATTTT. It encodes CSTKGQGSQPQHF. This sequence joins TRBV20-1 and TRBJ1-5, with 8 bases fitting TRBD1. The CDR3 sequence is 13 residues long. Losses at the gene ends were 8 bases for V and 6 bases for J; bases not matched to a gene: 9. CDR1 DFQATT and CDR2 SNEGSKA come from the germline V gene (reference sequence).

This clonotype showed up just a few times. The chain links TRBV11-2 to TRBJ1-5; a possible D gene is TRBD1 (6 bases). The CDR3 is 19 residues long. Germline loops: CDR1 SGHAT, CDR2 FQNNGV. The V gene lost 5 bases and the J gene lost 0 bases, with 23 bases spanning the gap. CDR3 bases: TGTGCCAGCAGCCGATCACAGGGAAGAGAAATGATTAGCAATCAGCCCCAGCATTTT. It translates to CASSRSQGREMISNQPQHF.